Listed here is a single TCR beta chain. This CDR3 contains 15 residues. Germline lookup yields CDR1 MDHEN and CDR2 SYDVKM. The ends lost 5 bases at V and 4 bases at J; junction bases unmatched: 7. These data belong to a study of long-term antiretroviral therapy in people with HIV. At the survey level, the v3.0 immunoSEQ assay was run. Measured with immunoSEQ multiplex PCR; TCRdb has only the in-frame clones, and not every one. The sample gives 20,000 to 25,000 clones, approximately 80% of which show up once; 4.5% to 6% is in the top ten. Participants who had HIV were, without exception, treated in the United States.

Material: unsorted PBMCs, obtained 0.3 years after starting antiretroviral therapy. The sequence was collected from a man between 50 and 59 years old with HIV. V is TRBV28 and J is TRBJ1-3, with 8 bases matching TRBD1. CDR3 DNA sequence: TGTGCCAGCAGTCAACAGGGGGTATTAGGAAACACCATATATTTT. Protein: CASSQQGVLGNTIYF.